These 7 T cell receptor beta chains share one sample of origin, sequenced in a study of T cell responses to AZD1222 COVID-19 vaccine. Produced via immunoSEQ multiplex PCR; TCRdb's table is partial and in-frame only. The table shows roughly 180,000 clones, with 88% occurring only once. The sample here was peripheral blood, taken on day 0 of AZD1222 vaccination. Receptor source: an adult in good health.

The chain uses TRBV6-6 and TRBJ1-3; D gene ambiguous. V lost 5 bases, J lost 6 bases, and 17 bases lay in between. Per the germline V gene, CDR1 is MNHNY and CDR2 is SVGAGI (reference sequence). CDR3 length: 15 amino acids. In DNA, the CDR3 is TGTGCCAGCAGTCTATACGGGGAGGCTGAAAACACCATATATTTT. Its translation: CASSLYGEAENTIYF.

The rearrangement uses TRBV27 and TRBJ1-1; D is uncertain. The CDR3 extends over 14 amino acids. The germline V and J ends were trimmed by 5 bases and 0 bases, with 10 bases remaining between them. Germline V lookup: CDR1 MNHEY, CDR2 SMNVEV (reference sequence). In nucleotides, the CDR3 is TGTGCCAGCAGTCGAGTCTCCATGAACACTGAAGCTTTCTTT. Protein product: CASSRVSMNTEAFF.

This chain joins TRBV19 and TRBJ1-5, with TRBD1 matching over 8 bases. The V gene end was trimmed by 5 bases and the J gene end by 0 bases; junction bases not matched to a gene: 3. The CDR3 spans 15 residues. Germline assignment: CDR1 LNHDA and CDR2 SQIVND (reference sequence). CDR3 nucleotides: TGTGCCAGTAGTGTGACAGGGGATAGCAATCAGCCCCAGCATTTT. This sequence encodes CASSVTGDSNQPQHF.

The chain is built from TRBV7-9 and TRBJ2-3; D possibly corresponds to TRBD2 (6 bases). Germline V gives CDR1 SEHNR, CDR2 FQNEAQ (reference sequence). The CDR3 consists of 15 residues. V was pared by 8 bases and J by 4 bases, with 19 bases between. CDR3 protein: CASRPPGLRPDTQYF. CDR3 in DNA: TGTGCCAGCCGCCCTCCGGGACTCCGGCCAGATACGCAGTATTTT.

The genes are TRBV5-1 and TRBJ1-5, with D unresolved. Germline loops: CDR1 SGHRS, CDR2 YFSETQ. CDR3 size: 14 residues. Trimming cost V 4 bases and J 8 bases, with 16 bases left between them. This CDR3 reads CASSASGSREPQHF. CDR3 in DNA: TGCGCCAGCAGCGCTTCTGGTTCCCGAGAGCCCCAGCATTTT.

This clone came up a few times. The chain is built from TRBV6-5 and TRBJ2-2; D may be TRBD1 (7 bases). Germline-derived CDR1 and CDR2 are MNHEY and SVGAGI. Trimming pared 10 bases from V and 3 bases from J, leaving 15 bases between. This CDR3 has 14 residues. The CDR3 nucleotides read TGTGCCACCAGGGGGGAACGCGACACCGGGGAGCTGTTTTTT. Its translation: CATRGERDTGELFF.

This chain joins TRBV2 and TRBJ2-2; 9 bases align to TRBD2. The CDR3 totals 17 residues. Looked up from germline, CDR1 is SNHLY and CDR2 is FYNNEI. J gave up 2 bases and V 5 bases, and 9 bases lay outside the gene matches. The CDR3 sequence is CASSSPRLAENTGELFF. The CDR3 DNA reads as TGTGCCAGCAGTTCCCCCCGACTAGCGGAAAACACCGGGGAGCTGTTTTTT.